Below, 3 T cell receptor beta chains from the same sample are listed, as sequenced in a study of blood T cell repertoires in COVID-19. Method: immunoSEQ multiplex PCR; TCRdb's copy keeps in-frame clones and lacks some. The table has around 200,000 clones, around four fifths seen once. The specimen was peripheral blood. The origin of the receptors is a woman aged 80 or over with active or convalescent COVID-19.

The chain employs TRBV2 and TRBJ1-1; D is undetermined. The CDR3 has 14 amino acids. V shed 4 bases and J shed 1 base, with 10 bases lying between them. CDR1 SNHLY and CDR2 FYNNEI come from the germline V gene. The CDR3 sequence: CASSVLGPNTEAFF. CDR3 bases: TGTGCCAGCAGTGTGTTGGGCCCGAACACTGAAGCTTTCTTT.

In this sample, this clone turned up a few times. CDR3 residues: CASERTGWITNEKLFF. CDR3 DNA: TGTGCCAGCGAAAGGACAGGGTGGATCACTAATGAAAAACTGTTTTTT. This chain uses TRBV28 with TRBJ1-4; the match to TRBD1 covers 8 bases. The junction had 10 bases not matched to a gene; V was cut back by 8 bases and J by 2 bases. CDR3 length: 16 residues. Germline V gene sequence: CDR1 MDHEN, CDR2 SYDVKM.

The DNA of the CDR3 is TGTGCCAGCAGCTTGGGACTATTCAACACCGGGGAGCTGTTTTTT. Protein product: CASSLGLFNTGELFF. This chain uses TRBV5-8 with TRBJ2-2; the D gene is possibly TRBD2 (5 bases). The CDR3 spans 15 residues. V gave up 0 bases and J gave up 2 bases, with 8 bases separating them. Germline loops: CDR1 SGHTS, CDR2 YDEGEE. Full variable domain (rest looked up from reference TRBV5-8 and TRBJ2-2): EAGVTQSPTHLIKTRGQQATLRCSPISGHTSVYWYQQALGLGLQFLLWYDEGEERNRGNFPPRFSGRQFPNYSSELNVNALELEDSALYLCASSLGLFNTGELFFGEGSRLTVL.